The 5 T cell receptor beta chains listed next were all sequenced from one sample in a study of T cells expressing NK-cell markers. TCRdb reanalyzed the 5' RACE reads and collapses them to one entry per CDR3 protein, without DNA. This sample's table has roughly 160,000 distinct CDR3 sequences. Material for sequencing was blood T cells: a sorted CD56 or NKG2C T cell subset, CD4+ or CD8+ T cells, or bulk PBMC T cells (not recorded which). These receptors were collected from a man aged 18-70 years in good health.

This CDR3 reads CASSRLALKSETQYF. The rearrangement links TRBV7-8 to TRBJ2-5. Germline V CDR1 and CDR2: SGHVS, FQNEAQ. This CDR3 spans 15 amino acids.

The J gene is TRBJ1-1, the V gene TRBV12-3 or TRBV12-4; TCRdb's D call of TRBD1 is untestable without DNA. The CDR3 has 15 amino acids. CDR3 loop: CASRDWLAGVTEAFF.

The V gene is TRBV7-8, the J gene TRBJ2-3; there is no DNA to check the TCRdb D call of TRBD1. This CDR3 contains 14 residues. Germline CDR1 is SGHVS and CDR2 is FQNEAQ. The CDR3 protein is CASPGTGSTDTQYF.

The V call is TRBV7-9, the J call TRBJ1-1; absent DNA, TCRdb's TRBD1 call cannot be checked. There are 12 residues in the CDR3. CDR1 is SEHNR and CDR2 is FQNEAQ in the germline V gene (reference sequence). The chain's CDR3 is CASGWTGSEAFF.

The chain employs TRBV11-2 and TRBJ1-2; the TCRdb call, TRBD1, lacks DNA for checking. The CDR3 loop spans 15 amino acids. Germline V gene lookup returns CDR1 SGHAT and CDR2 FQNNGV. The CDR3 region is CASSFFPRGIYGYTF.